The sequence of this T cell receptor (beta chain) was determined in a study of cytomegalovirus exposure and HLA in healthy donors (TCRdb year 2017). At the level of the whole study: According to an earlier analysis of several hundred of the donors, about 179 million T cells yielded 120 million or so unique TCR beta sequences and about 280 Gb of sequence data. An early release that covered 640 HLA-typed donors contained approximately 300 gigabases of sequencing data and about 84 million unique TCR sequences. Of the approximately 400 genotyped donors, roughly 80% fell in the genetic ancestry cluster associated with self-reported Caucasian donors. The study aimed to test whether signatures of past pathogen exposure could be identified by cataloging public T cell receptors. Using immunosequencing, the study profiled T cell repertoires from around 670 subjects and related those repertoires to cytomegalovirus serostatus. Besides the first cohort of roughly 700 subjects, a separate validation cohort made up of 120 different subjects was used. To predict cytomegalovirus infection status, the study brought together high-throughput TCR immunosequencing, statistical association of individual TCRs with disease status, and machine learning. A later analysis re-analyzed previously published TCR beta repertoires from 666 donors and added high-resolution HLA genotyping to study TCR occurrence patterns. The later analysis used no new phenotypic data to find candidate immune exposures, relying instead on TCR beta sequences and their occurrence across donors. An earlier analysis of approximately 640 of the donors applied high-throughput TCR beta sequencing to assess whether each TCR beta V gene segment acted as functional or pseudogenic. Donor age, sex, ethnicity and CMV serostatus were compiled together with the repertoire data. A later genetic analysis used genome-wide SNP genotypes for about three fifths of the roughly 700 donors, treating that subset as a discovery cohort. All discovery cohort repertoires had been generated on a single sequencing platform. Both class I and class II loci were covered by HLA typing, at four-digit resolution. The number of donors typed differed by locus, with roughly 620-630 for A, B, C, DRB1 and DQB1, around 520 for DQA1, 600 to 610 for DPA1, and 472 for DPB1. Because of strong linkage in the cohort, roughly five DR-DQ haplotypes were treated as single units for association and clustering. Among some 410 genotyped donors of the cohort, an average of around 250,000 unique TCR beta nucleotide sequences was sequenced per donor, of which about 19% were non-productive.

The library was built by means of the immunoSEQ multiplex PCR assay. For the multiplex PCR, a mixture combining 60 forward primers for TCR Vbeta segments and 13 reverse primers for TCR Jbeta segments was used. Amplification of the CDR3 region of rearranged TCR beta genes was performed with a multiplex PCR assay on genomic DNA. On the Illumina HiSeq System, the amplified TCR beta libraries were sequenced as 87-base-pair reads. Per the original workflow: A later analysis tallied roughly 80 million unique TCR beta chains across the 700 or so repertoires, and around 9.9 million of those chains were shared by two or more donors. Raw reads were error-corrected and collapsed into unique sequences with a nearest-neighbor algorithm that merged closely related sequences to remove PCR and sequencing errors. To assign V, D and J gene segments, CDR3 sequences were aligned to IMGT reference sequences. For a sequence to be retained, a match of at least six nucleotides was required to both a V gene segment and a J gene segment. Rearrangements were called productive when the CDR3 lacked stop codons and stayed in frame with V and J; all others were non-productive. Following IMGT convention, CDR3 was defined as the stretch from the second conserved V-encoded cysteine up to the conserved J-encoded phenylalanine. The earlier analysis of about 640 of the donors excluded any sequence lacking an unambiguous match to a single V gene segment. An earlier analysis of several hundred of the donors called V segments functional above 56.7% productive rearrangements and segregating when the between-donor standard deviation exceeded 5%. A statistical classification framework was developed to diagnose cytomegalovirus status using the catalog of TCR beta chain sequences. In a later analysis, V and J genes were assigned by comparing TCR nucleotide sequences against IMGT/GENE-DB human TR gene sequences. The TCRdist pipeline was used in a later analysis to assign CDR3 sequences and most-parsimonious VDJ recombination scenarios. In a later analysis, every TCR beta chain was defined by the combination of its CDR3 amino acid sequence and its V-gene family, and reads without a unique V-gene family were dropped. To address suspected cross-contamination and a sequencing artifact, a later analysis removed roughly 640 highly shared, low-generation-probability nucleotide sequences. For each public chain, a later analysis derived a clonal expansion index from normalized ranks of inferred template counts within each repertoire. A later analysis computed generation probabilities with a VDJ recombination model fitted to out-of-frame rearrangements, and checked the results against IGoR. In a later analysis, TCR-TCR, TCR-HLA and TCR-CMV co-occurrence was scored with hypergeometric tests, and a repertoire-size bias correction was applied to TCR pairs. A later analysis estimated false discovery rates by permuting HLA or CMV assignments 20 times. A later analysis grouped co-occurring TCRs with DBSCAN, adding TCRdist sequence similarity when clustering within HLA-allele-positive subsets. Repertoires with fewer than 30,000 or more than 120,000 public chains, plus five repertoires with anomalous nucleotide sharing, were excluded from co-occurrence clustering. TCRdb provides this immuneACCESS table in a form limited to in-frame rearrangements. Some clones are lacking; in checked studies, under half of them reflect an unresolved V gene, and why the rest are absent is not known. The DNA was the basis for D and trimming; V, J and clone size are from that table. The sample table shows over 100,000 clones, and 77% are seen once. The ten largest clones add up to 3.5% to 5% of the sample.

Broader findings and caveats from the paper: Most CMV-associated TCR beta chains appeared to be HLA-restricted in a later analysis, and the HLA associations seemed to be driven largely by CMV exposure. Correlated functional status among segregating V segments might reflect linkage disequilibrium, but an unknown experimental factor could not be ruled out. When HLA alleles, especially DR and DQ, strongly co-occurred, attributing TCR associations to individual alleles was difficult. The earlier analysis of 587 of the donors excluded approximately 17 rarely observed V segments, including chromosome 9 orphons, because counts were too low. The study gave a list of roughly 150 TCR beta chains associated with cytomegalovirus. The 87-base-pair reads could not distinguish some IMGT-functional V segments, including TRBV6-2 and TRBV6-3, so those segments were excluded. Most TCR sequences were seen in very few donors, while some public TCRs were found in many individuals. A later genetic analysis associated a missense DCLRE1C variant with V-gene and J-gene trimming of TCR beta chains, and an independent cohort replicated the association. A group of highly shared sequence variants was considered likely to be a technical artifact of the sequencing pipeline. A further reported finding was that TCR beta sequences accurately predicted the HLA-A and HLA-B alleles for most subjects in the first cohort. Broadly in line with IMGT annotations, most TCR beta V segments showed up in productive rearrangements about 87% or about 30% of the time in an earlier analysis of several hundred of the donors. Because HLA typing was unavailable for some donors at each locus, only the typed subset was used in association tests. In a later analysis, HLA-associated TCR beta chains were found to be more clonally expanded and to have lower generation probabilities than equally common non-associated chains. In a later analysis, the rate of TCR association differed among HLA loci, with DRB1 alleles having the most associated TCRs and HLA-C alleles having the fewest. The authors suggested that the approach could potentially be extended to other disease states and immunological phenotypes. In vitro tests confirmed that a few of the cytomegalovirus-associated TCR beta chains recognize cytomegalovirus antigens. This cohort had only TCR beta chains sequenced, and the lack of alpha or paired-chain data limited which features could be detected. A later genetic analysis reported fewer N-insertions in productive TCRs among donors in an Asian-associated ancestry cluster than the roughly 620-donor mean. CMV serostatus was the only immune exposure information available for the cohort. The presence/absence analyses assumed that sequencing depth was roughly uniform across donors, and that assumption may not be true. In both the original and validation cohorts, the classifier was reported to diagnose cytomegalovirus status with high specificity and sensitivity. Specific HLA alleles were associated with 15,000 to 20,000 TCR beta sequences at a false discovery rate of 0.05 in a later analysis. According to a later analysis, parvovirus B19, influenza, CMV and Epstein-Barr virus appeared linked to several top co-occurrence clusters.

The cohort comprised some 680 healthy bone marrow donors. All cohort members were sampled while nominally healthy, although unrecorded immune exposures were likely present. The donor was CMV seropositive and was included in the group of about 290 seropositive cohort members. A peripheral blood sample was provided by each donor, and peripheral blood mononuclear cells were used for TCR beta sequencing. Genomic DNA extraction from the blood cell samples was performed with the Qiagen DNeasy Blood Extraction Kit. On this clone itself: Its antigen remains undetermined. Base qualities were left out, and no much larger clone turns up one base away.

CDR3 length: 14 amino acids, cysteine to phenylalanine. Only the CDR3 DNA stays, 42 bases, in frame from base 1. After removal of 2 bases from V and 2 bases from J, the junction retains 0 bases not matched to a gene. CDR1 SGHRS and CDR2 YFSETQ are derived from the germline V gene. Input material: PBMCs. This TCR came from a male donor in good health and CMV-seropositive. Here the chain combines TRBV5-1 and TRBJ2-5; 10 bases in the middle match TRBD2. This receptor carries the CDR3 CASSLLAGQETQYF. The DNA sequence is as follows: TGCGCCAGCAGCTTACTAGCGGGGCAAGAGACCCAGTACTTC.